This TCR beta chain was sequenced for a study of T cell responses to AZD1222 COVID-19 vaccine. Measured with immunoSEQ multiplex PCR; TCRdb has only the in-frame clones, and not every one. The sample has roughly 110,000 clones, more than 75% seen once. Germline V lookup: CDR1 SGHTA, CDR2 FQGNSA. The V end was cut by 0 bases, the J end by 6 bases, with 14 bases between. The length of the CDR3 is 15 residues. The V gene is TRBV7-2, the J gene TRBJ2-5; D gene ambiguous. This sequence was found in an adult in good health. The sample was peripheral blood, taken on day 0 of AZD1222 vaccination. The CDR3 loop reads CASSLALGPEKTQYF. The CDR3 bases are TGTGCCAGCAGCTTAGCGCTTGGGCCAGAAAAGACCCAGTACTTC.